The sequence of this TCR beta chain was determined in a study of T-cell memory formation after mild COVID-19. Each CDR3 protein gets one entry after TCRdb re-called the 5' RACE reads with MiXCR. The sample includes 550,000 to 600,000 distinct CDR3 sequences, less than 25% of them seen just once. Broader study findings: Later expanders leaned CD4+, whereas day 15 to 85 contracting clones were balanced CD4/CD8. Pre-infection memory harbored some responding clones, suggesting cross-reactive memory joined.

The germline V gene encodes CDR1 SNHLY and CDR2 FYNNEI. Trimming removed 3 bases from V and 3 bases from J, with 9 bases in between. This CDR3 has 13 amino acids. Details on this clonotype: Antigen specificity is unknown.

The TCR was taken from an adult woman who had mild COVID-19 (a few samples of this study predate the infection). Cell type and time point are not known. This rearrangement joins TRBV2 to TRBJ2-7; D uncertain. Sequencing input: PBMCs or a T cell subset sorted from them (not recorded which). The CDR3 DNA reads TGTGCCAGCAGTGATTCCCTTCTCTACGAGCAGTACTTC. It is translated as CASSDSLLYEQYF.